A selection of T cell receptor beta chains follows, all from one sample in a study of T cell therapy after organ transplantation. Their antigen targets remain unknown. Sequenced by immunoSEQ multiplex PCR; TCRdb stores in-frame clones only, minus some. In the table there are about 2,300 clones, around four fifths of which are singletons. The starting material was CD8+ T cells from blood, obtained after autologous CMV-specific T cell therapy. These TCRs come from a human patient who had received a solid organ transplant and had CMV disease. Among the T cells, some may be from the graft donor. The CDR3 runs from the conserved cysteine through the conserved F or W. A D gene is named only where the DNA matches it firmly. Size values are once, few and many counts, or a class for expanded clones, and some rows have none.

V	D	size	J	CDR3	DNA
TRBV5-4	.	.	TRBJ2-7	CASSRGDSYEQYF	TGTGCCAGCAGCCGGGGAGACTCCTACGAGCAGTACTTC
TRBV28	TRBD2	.	TRBJ2-1	CASSPTRSGRDYNEQFF	TGTGCCAGCAGTCCGACCCGAAGCGGGAGGGATTACAATGAGCAGTTCTTC
TRBV7-9	.	.	TRBJ2-5	CASSLGGAGETQYF	TGTGCCAGCAGCTTGGGGGGCGCAGGGGAGACCCAGTACTTC
TRBV6-5	.	.	TRBJ1-2	CASSYRQRNYGYTF	TGTGCCAGCAGTTACCGACAGAGGAACTATGGCTACACCTTC
TRBV7-9	TRBD2	.	TRBJ2-1	CASSPRLAGAYNEQFF	TGTGCCAGCAGCCCCCGACTAGCGGGAGCCTACAATGAGCAGTTCTTC
TRBV30	.	once	TRBJ2-6	CAWSAGSGANVLTF	TGTGCCTGGAGTGCAGGGTCTGGGGCCAACGTCCTGACTTTC
TRBV7-9	.	few	TRBJ1-1	CASSLAFPTGTEAFF	TGTGCCAGCAGCTTAGCTTTCCCTACGGGGACTGAAGCTTTCTTT
TRBV7-9	.	.	TRBJ2-7	CASSWTTYEQYF	TGTGCCAGCAGCTGGACTACCTACGAGCAGTACTTC
TRBV5-4	.	once	TRBJ1-1	CASSLEVGQGRNTEAFF	TGTGCCAGCAGCTTGGAAGTGGGGCAGGGAAGGAACACTGAAGCTTTCTTT
TRBV28	TRBD1	.	TRBJ2-2	CASSSLPDRGLYGELFF	TGTGCCAGCAGTTCACTCCCGGACAGGGGGCTGTACGGGGAGCTGTTTTTT
TRBV4-1	TRBD2	once	TRBJ2-1	CASSPQLAGVGDEQFF	TGCGCCAGCAGCCCACAGCTAGCGGGAGTTGGGGATGAGCAGTTCTTC
TRBV5-6	TRBD1	.	TRBJ1-1	CASSFRRGFTEAFF	TGTGCCAGCAGCTTCCGCAGGGGGTTCACTGAAGCTTTCTTT
TRBV19	.	.	TRBJ2-2	CASSIGAGTGELFF	TGTGCCAGTAGTATAGGGGCAGGGACCGGGGAGCTGTTTTTT
TRBV4-3	.	once	TRBJ2-7	CASSQEGSQGDHEQYF	TGCGCCAGCAGCCAAGAAGGCTCACAGGGTGACCACGAGCAGTACTTC
TRBV9	TRBD1	.	TRBJ2-5	CASSAALDRAETQYF	TGTGCCAGCAGCGCGGCCTTAGACAGGGCCGAGACCCAGTACTTC
TRBV5-1	TRBD2	large	TRBJ2-7	CASKGTSGSLGYEQYF	TGCGCCAGCAAAGGGACTAGCGGGAGTTTGGGCTACGAGCAGTACTTC
TRBV6-5	.	.	TRBJ2-1	CASGNQETAYNEQFF	TGTGCCAGCGGAAACCAGGAGACAGCCTACAATGAGCAGTTCTTC
TRBV27	TRBD1	.	TRBJ1-5	CASSLEGQGGQPQHF	TGTGCCAGCAGTTTGGAGGGACAGGGTGGACAGCCCCAGCATTTT
TRBV27	TRBD2	once	TRBJ2-1	CASSLGGLAGLEQFF	TGTGCCAGCAGTTTGGGGGGACTAGCGGGATTGGAGCAGTTCTTC
TRBV4-3	.	.	TRBJ2-1	CASSQEIEAGENNEQFF	TGCGCCAGCAGCCAAGAAATCGAGGCAGGGGAGAACAATGAGCAGTTCTTC